These 21 T cell receptor beta chains were sequenced from one sample in a study of T cell changes during pregnancy in multiple sclerosis. Clones were sequenced by immunoSEQ multiplex PCR, and TCRdb holds only the in-frame ones, with some missing. The data hold tens of thousands of clones, with 75% to 95% observed a single time. The source material was peripheral blood, sampled after pregnancy. The source is a female donor in good health, enrolled as a control in a pregnancy study.

The rearrangement uses TRBV30 and TRBJ2-3; 12 bases match TRBD2. V gave up 3 bases and J gave up 0 bases; unmatched junction bases: 16. The CDR3 has 20 residues. Looked up from germline, CDR1 is GTSNPN and CDR2 is SVGIG (reference sequence). CDR3 residues: CAWRIPTMGLAGGSTDTQYF. CDR3 sequence (DNA): TGTGCCTGGAGAATACCCACAATGGGGCTAGCGGGGGGGAGCACAGATACGCAGTATTTT.

The V and J genes are TRBV21-1 and TRBJ2-4; TRBD1 is taken as the D call from the table, unchecked against the DNA. TRBV21-1 is reported as a pseudogene. The CDR3 consists of 15 residues. The CDR3 DNA sequence: TGTGCCAGCAGCAAAGCCGACAGAGCCAAAAACATTCAGTACTTC. Protein: CASSKADRAKNIQYF.

The gene calls are TRBV30 and TRBJ2-7; 9 bases fit TRBD1. V was clipped by 0 bases and J by 2 bases; unmatched bases: 8. The CDR3 covers 16 residues. CDR1 is GTSNPN, CDR2 SVGIG, per germline (reference sequence). DNA of the CDR3: TGTGCCTGGAGTGTACAGGGGACAGGGATGACCTACGAGCAGTACTTC. It codes for CAWSVQGTGMTYEQYF.

The chain has TRBV21-1 and TRBJ1-1; TRBD1, as called in the table, went unchecked against the DNA. TRBV21-1 is annotated as a pseudogene. The CDR3 loop spans 16 amino acids. CDR3 in amino acids: CASNRGGKQGLTEAFF. The CDR3, as DNA: TGTGCCAGCAACCGCGGAGGTAAACAGGGATTGACTGAAGCTTTCTTT.

This rearrangement joins TRBV6-1 to TRBJ1-3; 7 bases agree with TRBD1. Germline V gene data show CDR1 as MNHNS and CDR2 as SASEGT. The length of the CDR3 is 17 residues. J was trimmed by 4 bases and V by 4 bases; bases with no gene match: 13. The DNA for the CDR3 is TGTGCCAGCAGTGTTACCGACAGGGCTTCTCTCGGAAACACCATATATTTT. Encoded protein: CASSVTDRASLGNTIYF.

The chain uses TRBV6-5 and TRBJ2-1, with 7 bases identical to TRBD2. V lost 7 bases and J lost 0; bases outside the gene matches: 6. The CDR3 is 15 amino acids. The V gene's germline CDR1 is MNHEY and CDR2 SVGAGI. CDR3 sequence (DNA): TGTGCCAGCAACGAGCGGGGCAGCTCCTACAATGAGCAGTTCTTC. It specifies CASNERGSSYNEQFF.

The chain has TRBV19 and TRBJ1-3; D is unresolved. CDR1 and CDR2 from the germline V gene are LNHDA and SQIVND (reference sequence). V lost 5 bases to trimming and J lost 2 bases, with 10 bases between them. The CDR3 is 14 residues long. The CDR3 reads CASSGELTGNTIYF. Written as DNA, the CDR3 is TGTGCCAGTAGTGGAGAGCTTACTGGAAACACCATATATTTT.

The chain links TRBV11-3 to TRBJ1-2; D may be TRBD1 (6 bases). This CDR3 is built from 14 residues. The germline gives CDR1 SGHNT, CDR2 YENEEA. Trimming cost V 5 bases and J 3 bases, with 13 bases left between them. CDR3 region: CASSPGTNDYGYTF. In DNA, the CDR3 is TGTGCCAGCAGCCCCGGGACAAATGACTATGGCTACACCTTC.

This clone is a singleton in its sample. This chain connects TRBV19 to TRBJ1-5, with D uncertain. Trimming took 2 bases from V and 4 from J, leaving 3 bases between them. The CDR3 is 12 amino acids. Germline assignment: CDR1 LNHDA and CDR2 SQIVND (reference sequence). CDR3 sequence (DNA): TGTGCCAGTAGTATACCGAATCAGCCCCAGCATTTT. Protein sequence: CASSIPNQPQHF. Using reference TRBV19 and TRBJ1-5 for the parts outside the CDR3, the full variable domain is DGGITQSPKYLFRKEGQNVTLSCEQNLNHDAMYWYRQDPGQGLRLIYYSQIVNDFQKGDIAEGYSVSREKKESFPLTVTSAQKNPTAFYLCASSIPNQPQHFGDGTRLSIL.

The chain combines TRBV18 with TRBJ2-1, with TRBD2 matching 8 bases. The CDR3 is 15 residues long. J lost 8 bases, V lost 3 bases, and 9 bases had no gene match. Germline lookup yields CDR1 KGHSH and CDR2 LQKENI. The CDR3 sequence is CASSPSAGGWDEQFF. The CDR3, as DNA: TGTGCCAGCTCACCTTCCGCGGGGGGCTGGGATGAGCAGTTCTTC.

The rearrangement links TRBV7-2 to TRBJ2-3; no clear D. Trimming took off 6 bases at V and 3 bases at J, with 10 bases between the two ends. This CDR3 contains 13 residues. CDR1 is SGHTA and CDR2 is FQGNSA in the germline V gene. CDR3 in DNA: TGTGCCAGCAGTCCTCCTGAGACAGATACGCAGTATTTT. Amino acid sequence: CASSPPETDTQYF.

The chain uses TRBV18 and TRBJ1-4; D remains ambiguous. Deletions cut 1 base from V and 2 bases from J, with 14 bases between. Germline V gene data show CDR1 as KGHSH and CDR2 as LQKENI. The CDR3 runs 17 residues. The CDR3 DNA reads as TGTGCCAGCTCACCACTTACGGGGATGAGGACTAATGAAAAACTGTTTTTT. Translation: CASSPLTGMRTNEKLFF.

The rearrangement joins TRBV9 to TRBJ2-2; D may be TRBD1 (6 bases). Looked up from germline, CDR1 is SGDLS and CDR2 is YYNGEE. This CDR3 region has 14 residues. Trimming pared 0 bases from V and 9 bases from J, leaving 12 bases between. Here the CDR3 DNA reads TGTGCCAGCAGCGTAGCTCGACAGGACAGGGAGCTGTTTTTT. It translates to CASSVARQDRELFF.

The chain couples TRBV6-6 to TRBJ1-1, with D maybe TRBD1 (5 bases). V was shortened by 7 bases and J by 1 base, with 10 bases between the two germline ends. The CDR3 runs to 13 residues. Germline-derived CDR1 and CDR2 are MNHNY and SVGAGI (reference sequence). CDR3 loop: CASNADRNTEAFF. CDR3 DNA: TGTGCCAGCAACGCAGACAGGAACACTGAAGCTTTCTTT.

V is TRBV15 and J is TRBJ2-7; 10 nucleotides align to TRBD2. The CDR3 is 18 amino acids. Germline V CDR1 and CDR2: LNHNV, YYDKDF (reference sequence). The V gene end was trimmed by 0 bases and the J gene end by 0 bases; junction bases not matched to a gene: 8. The CDR3: CATSRDKLAGRSSYEQYF. The CDR3 DNA reads TGTGCCACCAGCAGAGATAAACTAGCGGGGCGGAGCTCCTACGAGCAGTACTTC.

This clone has at least ten counts. V and J are TRBV30 and TRBJ1-1; the D is unclear. Deletions cut 2 bases from V and 3 bases from J, with 7 bases between. The germline CDR1 and CDR2 sequences are GTSNPN and SVGIG (reference sequence). The length of the CDR3 is 12 residues. The CDR3 DNA reads TGTGCCTGGAGTTCGACTTACACTGAAGCTTTCTTT. Its protein product is CAWSSTYTEAFF.

This clone is a singleton in its sample. The gene calls are TRBV7-6 and TRBJ1-1, with D possibly TRBD1 on 6 matching bases. Trimming cost V 3 bases and J 4 bases, with 18 bases left between them. CDR1 and CDR2 from the germline V gene are SGHVS and FNYEAQ. This CDR3 region has 16 residues. CDR3 amino acids: CASSLGAGGAGTEAFF. In DNA, the CDR3 is TGTGCCAGCAGCTTGGGCGCGGGGGGCGCCGGCACTGAAGCTTTCTTT.

V is TRBV7-9 and J is TRBJ2-2; no clear D. The CDR3 is 14 residues long. Trimming pared 0 bases from V and 2 bases from J, leaving 4 bases between. Germline CDR1 is SEHNR and CDR2 is FQNEAQ (reference sequence). As DNA, the CDR3 is TGTGCCAGCAGCTTAGCGTCTAACACCGGGGAGCTGTTTTTT. As protein: CASSLASNTGELFF.

This sequence joins TRBV18 and TRBJ1-2; the match to TRBD1 covers 10 bases. The CDR3 is 18 amino acids. J was trimmed by 4 bases and V by 1 base; bases with no gene match: 12. The germline V gene has CDR1 KGHSH and CDR2 LQKENI. CDR3 amino acids: CASSPRGTGAAGVYGYTF. CDR3 coding DNA: TGTGCCAGCTCACCACGGGGGACAGGGGCCGCGGGGGTCTATGGCTACACCTTC.

V gene TRBV6-5 combines with J gene TRBJ2-2, with a weak D call TRBD1 (5 bases). The CDR3 sequence is 13 residues long. V was shortened by 2 bases and J by 7 bases, with 8 bases between the two germline ends. CDR1 MNHEY and CDR2 SVGAGI come from the germline V gene. This chain's CDR3 is CASSYGQVGELFF. The CDR3 bases are TGTGCCAGCAGTTACGGACAAGTCGGGGAGCTGTTTTTT.

The J gene is TRBJ1-2, the V gene TRBV6-5; possible D gene TRBD1, 5 bases. Trimming cost V 2 bases and J 1 base, with 11 bases left between them. The CDR3 totals 15 residues. Germline CDR1 reads MNHEY; CDR2 reads SVGAGI. The chain's CDR3 is CASSYGQQSNYGYTF. The CDR3 coding sequence is TGTGCCAGCAGTTACGGACAACAGAGTAACTATGGCTACACCTTC.